This T cell receptor (beta chain) was recorded in a study of T cells in pancreatic ductal adenocarcinoma. Clones were read by immunoSEQ multiplex PCR, and TCRdb kept only the in-frame ones, dropping some. The sample has approximately 97,000 clones, around 96% seen once. Germline V gives CDR1 LGHNT, CDR2 FRNRAP. Trimming at V came to 1 base and at J to 6 bases, leaving 8 bases not matched to a gene. The CDR3 runs 15 residues. The selected patients with pancreatic ductal adenocarcinoma had surgery but no neoadjuvant therapy. This sequence originates from a human donor with pancreatic ductal adenocarcinoma. Sequencing used PBMCs. The chain joins TRBV12-5 to TRBJ2-7, with 8 bases identical to TRBD1. The CDR3 spells CASGLARQGLGEQYF. Written as DNA, the CDR3 is TGTGCTAGTGGTTTGGCCCGACAGGGGTTGGGCGAGCAGTACTTC.